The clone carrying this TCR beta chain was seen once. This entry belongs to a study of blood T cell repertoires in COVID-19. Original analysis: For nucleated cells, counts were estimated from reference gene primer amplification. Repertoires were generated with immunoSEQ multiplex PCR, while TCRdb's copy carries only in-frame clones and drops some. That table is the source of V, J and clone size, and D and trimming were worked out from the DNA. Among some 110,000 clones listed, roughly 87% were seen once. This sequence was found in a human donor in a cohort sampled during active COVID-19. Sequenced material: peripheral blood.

In nucleotides, the CDR3 is TGCAGCGTTGGGGCGGCAGGGGGCACCTACGAGCAGTACTTC. Translation: CSVGAAGGTYEQYF. This chain joins TRBV29-1 and TRBJ2-7, with 8 bases fitting TRBD1. With 4 bases clipped from V and 2 bases from J, the junction kept 7 bases outside the gene matches. The CDR3 sequence is 14 residues long. Germline CDR1 and CDR2: SQVTM and ANQGSEA.